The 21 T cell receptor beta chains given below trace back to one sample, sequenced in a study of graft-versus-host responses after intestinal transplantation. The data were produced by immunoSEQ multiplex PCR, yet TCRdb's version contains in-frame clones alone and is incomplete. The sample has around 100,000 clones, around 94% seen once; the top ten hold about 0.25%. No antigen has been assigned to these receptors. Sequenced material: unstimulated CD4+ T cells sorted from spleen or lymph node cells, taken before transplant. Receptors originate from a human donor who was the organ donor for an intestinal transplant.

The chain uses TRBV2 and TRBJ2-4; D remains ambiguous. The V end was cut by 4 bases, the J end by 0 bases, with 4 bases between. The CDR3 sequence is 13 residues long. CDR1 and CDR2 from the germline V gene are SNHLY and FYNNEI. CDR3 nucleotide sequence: TGTGCCAGCAGTGGGACAGCCAAAAACATTCAGTACTTC. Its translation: CASSGTAKNIQYF.

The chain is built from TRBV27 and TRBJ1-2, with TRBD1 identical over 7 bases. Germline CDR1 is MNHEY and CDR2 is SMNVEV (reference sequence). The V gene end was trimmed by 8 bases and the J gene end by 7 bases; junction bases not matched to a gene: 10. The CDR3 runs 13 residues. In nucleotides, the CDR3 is TGTGCCAGCTCAACCCGCAGGGGGTTTGGCTACACCTTC. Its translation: CASSTRRGFGYTF.

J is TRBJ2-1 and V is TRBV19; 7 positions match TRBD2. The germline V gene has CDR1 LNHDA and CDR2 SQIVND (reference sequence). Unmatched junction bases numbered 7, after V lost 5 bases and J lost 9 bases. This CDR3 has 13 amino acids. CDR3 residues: CASSWAGAGEQFF. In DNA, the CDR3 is TGTGCCAGTAGTTGGGCGGGAGCGGGTGAGCAGTTCTTC.

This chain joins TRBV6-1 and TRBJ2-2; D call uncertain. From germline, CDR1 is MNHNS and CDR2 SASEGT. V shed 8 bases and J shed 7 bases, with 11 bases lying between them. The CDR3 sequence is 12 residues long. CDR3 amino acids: CASVGWSGELFF. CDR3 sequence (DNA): TGTGCCAGCGTAGGGTGGAGCGGGGAGCTGTTTTTT.

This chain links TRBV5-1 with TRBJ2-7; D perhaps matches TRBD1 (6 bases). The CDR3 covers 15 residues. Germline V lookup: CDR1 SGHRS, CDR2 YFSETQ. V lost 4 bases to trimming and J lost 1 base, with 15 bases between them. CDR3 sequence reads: CASSPRVRGSYEQYF. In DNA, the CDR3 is TGCGCCAGCAGCCCCCGGGTAAGGGGGTCCTACGAGCAGTACTTC.

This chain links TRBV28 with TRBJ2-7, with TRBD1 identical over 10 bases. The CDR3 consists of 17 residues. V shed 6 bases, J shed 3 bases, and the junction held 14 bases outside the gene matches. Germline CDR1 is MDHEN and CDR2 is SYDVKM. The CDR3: CASRSRDVGTGVYEQYF. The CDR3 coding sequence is TGTGCCAGCAGATCAAGAGATGTAGGGACAGGGGTCTACGAGCAGTACTTC.

This CDR3 reads CASSPWTISPVADTQYF. The CDR3 coding sequence is TGTGCCAGCAGCCCCTGGACTATCTCACCGGTGGCAGATACGCAGTATTTT. The chain links TRBV7-3 to TRBJ2-3; TRBD2 might be the D (6 bases). The V gene's germline CDR1 is SGHTA and CDR2 FQGTGA. The CDR3 has 17 amino acids. V gave up 5 bases and J gave up 4 bases, with 22 bases separating them.

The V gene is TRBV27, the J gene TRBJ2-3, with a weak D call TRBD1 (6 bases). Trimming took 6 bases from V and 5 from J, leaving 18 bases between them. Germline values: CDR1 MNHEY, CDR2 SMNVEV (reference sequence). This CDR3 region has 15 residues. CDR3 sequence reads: CASRMTGQIKDTQYF. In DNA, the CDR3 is TGTGCCAGCAGGATGACAGGTCAGATAAAAGATACGCAGTATTTT.

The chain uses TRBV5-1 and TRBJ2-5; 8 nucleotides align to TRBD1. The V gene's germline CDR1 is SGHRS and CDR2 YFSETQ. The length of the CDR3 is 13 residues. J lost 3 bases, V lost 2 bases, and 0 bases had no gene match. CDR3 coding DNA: TGCGCCAGCAGCTTACAGGGGGAAGAGACCCAGTACTTC. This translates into CASSLQGEETQYF.

The CDR3 reads CAWSGGQVNQPQHF. In DNA, the CDR3 is TGTGCCTGGAGTGGAGGACAGGTCAATCAGCCCCAGCATTTT. The chain couples TRBV30 to TRBJ1-5, with TRBD1 identical over 7 bases. The trim removed 1 base at V and 3 bases at J, leaving 3 bases unmatched. Germline CDR1 is GTSNPN and CDR2 is SVGIG (reference sequence). This CDR3 spans 14 amino acids.

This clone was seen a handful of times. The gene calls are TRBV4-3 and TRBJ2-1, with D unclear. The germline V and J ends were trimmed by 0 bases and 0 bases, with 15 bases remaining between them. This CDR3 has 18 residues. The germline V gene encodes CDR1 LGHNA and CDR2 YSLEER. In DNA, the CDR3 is TGCGCCAGCAGCCAAGATCGTAGAGCGTGGAGCTCCTACAATGAGCAGTTCTTC. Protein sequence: CASSQDRRAWSSYNEQFF.

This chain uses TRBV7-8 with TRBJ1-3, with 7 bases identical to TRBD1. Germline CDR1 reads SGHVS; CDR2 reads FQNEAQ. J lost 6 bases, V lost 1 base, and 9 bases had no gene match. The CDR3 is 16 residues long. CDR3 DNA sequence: TGTGCCAGCAGCTTAGACCCGACAGGGAGAGCAAACACCATATATTTT. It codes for CASSLDPTGRANTIYF.

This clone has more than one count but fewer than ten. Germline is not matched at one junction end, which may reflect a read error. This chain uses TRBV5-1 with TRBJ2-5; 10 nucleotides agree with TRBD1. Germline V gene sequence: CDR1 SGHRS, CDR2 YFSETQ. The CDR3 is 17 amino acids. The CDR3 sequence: CARSLDRGAREGETQYF. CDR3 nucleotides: TGCGCCCGCAGCTTGGACAGGGGGGCTCGCGAGGGGGAGACCCAGTACTTC.

CDR3 region: CAWSGVSTYNEQFF. Written as DNA, the CDR3 is TGTGCCTGGAGCGGGGTCTCCACCTACAATGAGCAGTTCTTC. J is TRBJ2-1 and V is TRBV30; D is perhaps TRBD2 (5 bases). The CDR3 spans 14 residues. The V end was cut by 3 bases, the J end by 2 bases, with 11 bases between. Germline loops: CDR1 GTSNPN, CDR2 SVGIG (reference sequence).

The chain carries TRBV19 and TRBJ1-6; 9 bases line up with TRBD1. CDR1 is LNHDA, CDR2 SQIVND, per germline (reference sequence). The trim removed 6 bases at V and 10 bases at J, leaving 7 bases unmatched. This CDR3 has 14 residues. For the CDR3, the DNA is TGTGCCAGTAGCCTACAGGGGGCGGCCTCACCCCTCCACTTT. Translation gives CASSLQGAASPLHF.

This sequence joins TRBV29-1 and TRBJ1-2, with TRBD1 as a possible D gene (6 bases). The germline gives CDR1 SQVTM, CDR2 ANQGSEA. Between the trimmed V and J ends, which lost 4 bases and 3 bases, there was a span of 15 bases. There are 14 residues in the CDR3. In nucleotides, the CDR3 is TGCAGCGTTGGGGTCGGGGGGCCAGACTATGGCTACACCTTC. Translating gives CSVGVGGPDYGYTF.

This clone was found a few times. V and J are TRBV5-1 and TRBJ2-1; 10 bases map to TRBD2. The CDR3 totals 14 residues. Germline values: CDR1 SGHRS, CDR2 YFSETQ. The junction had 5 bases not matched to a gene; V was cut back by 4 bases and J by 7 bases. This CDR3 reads CASSGVAGGNEQFF. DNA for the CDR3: TGCGCCAGCAGCGGGGTAGCGGGGGGTAATGAGCAGTTCTTC.

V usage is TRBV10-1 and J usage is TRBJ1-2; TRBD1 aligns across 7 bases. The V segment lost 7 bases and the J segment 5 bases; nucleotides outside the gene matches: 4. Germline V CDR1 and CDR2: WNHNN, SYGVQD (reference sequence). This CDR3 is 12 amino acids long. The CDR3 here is CASTDRVYGYTF. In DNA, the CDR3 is TGCGCCAGCACCGACAGGGTTTATGGCTACACCTTC.

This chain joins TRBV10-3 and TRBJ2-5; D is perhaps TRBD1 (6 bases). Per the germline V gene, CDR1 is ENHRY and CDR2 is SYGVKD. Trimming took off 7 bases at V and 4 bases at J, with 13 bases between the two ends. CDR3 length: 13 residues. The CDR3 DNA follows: TGTGCCATCACTCCGGACAGAGGAGAGACCCAGTACTTC. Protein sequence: CAITPDRGETQYF.

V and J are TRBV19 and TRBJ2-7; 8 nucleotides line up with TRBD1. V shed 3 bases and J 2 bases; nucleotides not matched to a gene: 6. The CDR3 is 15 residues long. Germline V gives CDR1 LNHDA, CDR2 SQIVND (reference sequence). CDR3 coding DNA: TGTGCCAGTAGTATGTCAGGGGGCTCTACCTACGAGCAGTACTTC. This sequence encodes CASSMSGGSTYEQYF.

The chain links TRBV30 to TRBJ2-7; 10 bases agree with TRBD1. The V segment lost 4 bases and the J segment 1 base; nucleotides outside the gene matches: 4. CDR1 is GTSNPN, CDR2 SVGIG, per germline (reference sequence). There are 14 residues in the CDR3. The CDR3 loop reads CAWNRDRGSYEQYF. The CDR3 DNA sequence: TGTGCCTGGAACCGGGACAGGGGTTCCTACGAGCAGTACTTC.